This TCR beta chain was sequenced for a study of blood T cell repertoires in COVID-19. Across the study: Researchers got acute and convalescent COVID-19 samples from the United States, Italy and Spain. Nucleic acid was either cDNA or gDNA, and it came from T cells, B-cell-depleted T cells, or PBMCs.

The CDR3 is made up of 15 amino acids. Trimming removed 10 bases from V and 4 bases from J; junction bases left unmatched: 8. CDR1 ENHRY and CDR2 SYGVKD come from the germline V gene. The authors' processing: Amplification with reference gene primers provided the estimates of nucleated cell counts. Method: immunoSEQ multiplex PCR; TCRdb's copy keeps in-frame clones and lacks some. D and trimming were read from the DNA, whereas the V and J calls and clone size are those reported in that table. The table has roughly 170,000 clones, approximately 87% seen once. The rearrangement joins TRBV10-3 to TRBJ2-4; 12 nucleotides align to TRBD2. Sequencing input: peripheral blood. The TCR comes from a man in his 70s with active or convalescent COVID-19. The CDR3 bases are TGTGCCACCGCCCCGGGACTAGCGGGTAAAAACATTCAGTACTTC. Translated: CATAPGLAGKNIQYF.